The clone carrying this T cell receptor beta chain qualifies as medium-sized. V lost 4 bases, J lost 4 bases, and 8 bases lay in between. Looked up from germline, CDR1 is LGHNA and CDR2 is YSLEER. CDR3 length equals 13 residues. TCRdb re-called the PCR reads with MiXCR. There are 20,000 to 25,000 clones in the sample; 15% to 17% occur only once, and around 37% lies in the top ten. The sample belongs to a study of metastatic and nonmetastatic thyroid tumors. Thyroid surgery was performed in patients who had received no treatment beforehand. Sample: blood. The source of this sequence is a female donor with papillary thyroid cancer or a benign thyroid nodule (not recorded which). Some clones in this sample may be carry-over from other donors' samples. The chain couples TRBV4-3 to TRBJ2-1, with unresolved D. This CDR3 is CASSPEIYNEQFF. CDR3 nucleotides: TGCGCCAGCAGCCCGGAAATTTACAATGAGCAGTTCTTC.